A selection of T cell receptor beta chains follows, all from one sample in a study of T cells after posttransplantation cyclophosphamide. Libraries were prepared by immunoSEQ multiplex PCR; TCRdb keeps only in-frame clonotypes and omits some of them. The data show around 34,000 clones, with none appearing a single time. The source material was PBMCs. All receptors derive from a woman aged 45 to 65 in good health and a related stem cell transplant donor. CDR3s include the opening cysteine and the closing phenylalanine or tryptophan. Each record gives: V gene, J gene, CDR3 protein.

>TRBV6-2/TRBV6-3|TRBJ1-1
CASRTDRGGSEAFF
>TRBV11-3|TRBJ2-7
CASSLGGRHEQYF
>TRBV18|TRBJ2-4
CASSPYDRGAKNIQYF
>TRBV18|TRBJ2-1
CASSPGLAAYNEQFF
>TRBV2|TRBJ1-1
CASRTDYNTEAFF
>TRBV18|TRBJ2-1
CASSRGSPYNEQFF
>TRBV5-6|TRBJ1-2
CASSFRQGATAGGYTF
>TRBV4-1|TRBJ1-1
CASSQGAGLNTEAFF
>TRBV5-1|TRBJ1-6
CASSPGQHNSPLHF
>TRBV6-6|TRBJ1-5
CASSFAQGRAQPQHF
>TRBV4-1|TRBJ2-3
CASSRVAGQGRTDTQYF
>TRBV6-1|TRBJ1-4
CASSEDRVREKLFF
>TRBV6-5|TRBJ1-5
CASSSMDRGNQPQHF
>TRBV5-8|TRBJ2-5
CASRNREIVTQYF
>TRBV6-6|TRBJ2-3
CASRRTGGSTDTQYF
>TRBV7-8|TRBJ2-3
CASMRLSDTQYF
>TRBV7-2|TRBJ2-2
CASSFLSGSGELFF
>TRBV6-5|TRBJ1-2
CASSQGTGGGYTF
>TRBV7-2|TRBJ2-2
CASSSRSLTGELFF
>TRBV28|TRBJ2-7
CASRTSGSHEQYF
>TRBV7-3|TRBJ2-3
CASSTRLAGVSDTQYF
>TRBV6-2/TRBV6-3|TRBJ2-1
CASTDLASGRAYNEQFF
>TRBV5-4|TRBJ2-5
CASSLRQAQETQYF
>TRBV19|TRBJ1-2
CASSIDLDSPNYGYTF